A single TCR beta chain is shown here with its context. Using immunoSEQ multiplex PCR, the repertoire was profiled, and TCRdb retains in-frame clones only, with some absent. Counted here are 100,000 to 150,000 clones, around 87% occurring once; the ten biggest clones make up approximately 1.5%. This record comes from a study of T cell responses to AZD1222 COVID-19 vaccine. The CDR3 contains 17 residues. V was cut by 0 bases and J by 6 bases, with 17 bases left in between. Germline loops: CDR1 LGHNA, CDR2 YSLEER. The rearrangement uses TRBV4-3 and TRBJ2-2, with D possibly TRBD1 on 6 matching bases. The source of this sequence is an adult in good health. This sample comprised peripheral blood, obtained on day 0 of AZD1222 vaccination. The CDR3 protein is CASSQDERQGISGELFF. CDR3 sequence (DNA): TGCGCCAGCAGCCAAGATGAGCGGCAGGGGATATCCGGGGAGCTGTTTTTT.